The clone carrying this TCR beta chain appeared once. Antigen: not known. Sample time point: after dendritic cell vaccination, including at tumor progression/relapse. The data are from a study of glioma-infiltrating T cells after dendritic cell vaccination. Study summary: Three intradermal dendritic cell vaccine injections were given every two weeks.

Germline V CDR1 and CDR2: PRHDT, FYEKMQ (reference sequence). Trimming took 4 bases from V and 13 from J; bases not matched to a gene: 12. This CDR3 is built from 15 residues. Overall study findings and caveats: The cohort had few patients with full blood and tumor sets.

Primers: 60 V beta forward and 13 J beta reverse. The assay was immunoSEQ multiplex PCR, and TCRdb's table has in-frame clones only and misses some. This table holds some 90,000 clones, 81% found once. The sequenced sample was blood, obtained after dendritic cell vaccination. The receptor was isolated from a human donor with glioblastoma. The chain combines TRBV13 with TRBJ2-1; 11 positions match TRBD2. CDR3 sequence reads: CASSSMSTSGEIQFF. CDR3 nucleotide sequence: TGTGCCAGCAGCTCAATGTCGACTAGCGGGGAAATCCAGTTCTTC.